Sequencing of this T cell receptor beta chain was carried out in a study of cytomegalovirus exposure and HLA in healthy donors. Points from the study as a whole: Most of the TCR beta V segments (in an earlier analysis) were productive either about 87% or about 30% of the time. A later analysis reportedly found that, within productive TCRs, an Asian-associated ancestry cluster had fewer N-insertions than the mean observed across the 666 donors. A few chains tied to CMV proved CMV antigen-specific in vitro.

It was healthy bone marrow donors who served as donors. Turning to this clone: Its specificity is not known.

Primers included in the PCR were 60 Vbeta and 13 Jbeta primers. Clones were sequenced by immunoSEQ multiplex PCR, and TCRdb holds only the in-frame ones, with some missing. The table includes about 90,000 clones, roughly 80% detected once. Sequenced: PBMCs. This TCR came from a woman in her 40s in good health and CMV-seropositive.

The CDR3 region is CASSPPPTSGSYEQYF. CDR3 coding DNA: TGTGCCAGCTCACCACCGCCGACTAGCGGGAGCTACGAGCAGTACTTC. This chain uses TRBV18 with TRBJ2-7; 12 nucleotides line up with TRBD2. V lost 0 bases, J lost 3 bases, and 3 bases stayed unmatched. CDR3 size: 16 residues. From germline, CDR1 is KGHSH and CDR2 LQKENI.